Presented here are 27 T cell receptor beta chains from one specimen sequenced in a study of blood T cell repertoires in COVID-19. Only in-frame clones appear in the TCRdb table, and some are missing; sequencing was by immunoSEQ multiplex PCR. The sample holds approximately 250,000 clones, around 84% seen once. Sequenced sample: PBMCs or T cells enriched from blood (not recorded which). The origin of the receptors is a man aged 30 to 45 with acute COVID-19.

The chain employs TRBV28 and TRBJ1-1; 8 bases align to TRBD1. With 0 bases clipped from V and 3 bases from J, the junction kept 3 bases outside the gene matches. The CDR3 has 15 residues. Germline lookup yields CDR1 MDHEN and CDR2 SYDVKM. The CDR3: CASSLWTGADTEAFF. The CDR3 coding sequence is TGTGCCAGCAGTTTATGGACAGGGGCGGACACTGAAGCTTTCTTT.

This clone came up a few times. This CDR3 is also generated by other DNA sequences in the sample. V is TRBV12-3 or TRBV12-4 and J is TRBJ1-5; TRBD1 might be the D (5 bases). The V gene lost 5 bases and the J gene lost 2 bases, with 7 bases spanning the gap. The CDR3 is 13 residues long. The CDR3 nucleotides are TGTGCCAGCAGTCTGACAGGCAATCAGCCCCAGCATTTT. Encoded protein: CASSLTGNQPQHF.

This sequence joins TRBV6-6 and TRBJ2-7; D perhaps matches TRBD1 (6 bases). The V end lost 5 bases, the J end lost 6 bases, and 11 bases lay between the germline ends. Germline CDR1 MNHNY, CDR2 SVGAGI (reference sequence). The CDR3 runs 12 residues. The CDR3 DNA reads TGTGCCAGCAGTGCAGGGGCAGGCGAGCAGTACGTC. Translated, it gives CASSAGAGEQYV.

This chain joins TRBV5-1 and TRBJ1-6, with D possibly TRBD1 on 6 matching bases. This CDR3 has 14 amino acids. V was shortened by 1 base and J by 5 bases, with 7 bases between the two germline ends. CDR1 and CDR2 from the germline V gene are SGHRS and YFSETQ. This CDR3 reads CASSLRDNNSPLHF. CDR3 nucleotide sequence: TGCGCCAGCAGCTTGCGGGACAATAATTCACCCCTCCACTTT.

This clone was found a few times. CDR3 protein: CSVEVSNPEAFF. The CDR3 bases are TGCAGCGTTGAGGTTAGCAACCCTGAAGCTTTCTTT. The chain is built from TRBV29-1 and TRBJ1-1; D gene unclear. Trimming pared 3 bases from V and 6 bases from J, leaving 11 bases between. Germline V gives CDR1 SQVTM, CDR2 ANQGSEA. The CDR3 covers 12 residues.

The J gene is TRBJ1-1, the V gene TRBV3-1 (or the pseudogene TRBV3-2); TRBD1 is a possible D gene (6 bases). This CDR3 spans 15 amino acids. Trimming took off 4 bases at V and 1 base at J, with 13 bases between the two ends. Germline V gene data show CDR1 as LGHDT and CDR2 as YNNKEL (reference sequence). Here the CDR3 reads CASSLTQGPNTEAFF. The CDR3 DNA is TGTGCCAGCAGCCTTACCCAGGGGCCGAACACTGAAGCTTTCTTT.

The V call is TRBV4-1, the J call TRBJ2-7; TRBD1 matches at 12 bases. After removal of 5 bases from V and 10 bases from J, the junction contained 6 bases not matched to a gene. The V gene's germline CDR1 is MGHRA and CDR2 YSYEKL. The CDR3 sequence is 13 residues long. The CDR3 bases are TGCGCCAGCAGCTGGGGACAGGGGGCGGAACAGTACGTC. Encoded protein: CASSWGQGAEQYV.

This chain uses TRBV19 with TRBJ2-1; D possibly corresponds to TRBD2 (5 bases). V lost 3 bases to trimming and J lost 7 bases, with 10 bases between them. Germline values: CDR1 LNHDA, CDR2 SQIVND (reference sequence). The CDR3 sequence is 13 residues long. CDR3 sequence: CASSIPGGNEQFF. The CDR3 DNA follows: TGTGCCAGTAGTATCCCAGGAGGTAATGAGCAGTTCTTC.

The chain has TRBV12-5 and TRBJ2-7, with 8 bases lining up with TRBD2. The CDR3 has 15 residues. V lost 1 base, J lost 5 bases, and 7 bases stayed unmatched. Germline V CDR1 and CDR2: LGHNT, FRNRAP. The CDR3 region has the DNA TGTGCTAGTGGTTTGGCCAGCGGGAGTACCCACGAGCAGTACGTC. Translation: CASGLASGSTHEQYV.

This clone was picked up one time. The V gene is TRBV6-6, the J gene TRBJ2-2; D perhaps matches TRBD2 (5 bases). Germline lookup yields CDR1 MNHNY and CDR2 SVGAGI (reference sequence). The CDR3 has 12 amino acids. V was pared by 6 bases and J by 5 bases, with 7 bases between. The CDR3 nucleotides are TGTGCCAGCAGGAGGGAGACCGGGGAGCTGTTTTTT. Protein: CASRRETGELFF.

CDR3 region: CASSLPRTSGRPYNEQFF. The CDR3 DNA reads as TGTGCCAGCAGCTTACCCCGGACTAGCGGGAGGCCTTACAATGAGCAGTTCTTC. The chain couples TRBV7-8 to TRBJ2-1; 14 positions agree with TRBD2. This CDR3 contains 18 residues. From germline, CDR1 is SGHVS and CDR2 FQNEAQ. The J segment lost 4 bases and the V segment lost 2 bases, leaving 7 bases of the junction unmatched.

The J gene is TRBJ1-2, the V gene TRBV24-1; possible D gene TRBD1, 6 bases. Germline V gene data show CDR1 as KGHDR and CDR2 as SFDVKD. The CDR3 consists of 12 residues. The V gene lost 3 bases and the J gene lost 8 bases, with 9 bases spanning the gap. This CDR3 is CATSDTDRGYTF. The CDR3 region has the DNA TGTGCCACCAGTGATACCGACAGGGGCTACACCTTC.

Written as DNA, the CDR3 is TGTGCCAGCAGCCCCAACGGGGTGGACTATGGCTACACCTTC. Translation: CASSPNGVDYGYTF. V and J are TRBV28 and TRBJ1-2; D gene ambiguous. The CDR3 extends over 14 amino acids. Germline V gene data show CDR1 as MDHEN and CDR2 as SYDVKM. The V end was cut by 6 bases, the J end by 3 bases, with 14 bases between.

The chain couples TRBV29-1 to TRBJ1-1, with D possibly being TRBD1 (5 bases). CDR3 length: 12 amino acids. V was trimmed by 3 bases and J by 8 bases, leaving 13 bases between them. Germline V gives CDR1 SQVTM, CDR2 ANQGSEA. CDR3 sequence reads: CSVEKGVSEAFF. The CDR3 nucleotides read TGCAGCGTTGAGAAAGGGGTATCGGAAGCTTTCTTT.

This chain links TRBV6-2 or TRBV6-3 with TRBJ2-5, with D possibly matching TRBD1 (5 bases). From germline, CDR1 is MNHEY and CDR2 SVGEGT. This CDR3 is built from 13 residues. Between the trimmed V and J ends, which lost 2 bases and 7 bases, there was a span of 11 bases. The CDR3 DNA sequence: TGTGCCAGCAGTTACCGTACTACAGGGACCCAGTACTTC. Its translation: CASSYRTTGTQYF.

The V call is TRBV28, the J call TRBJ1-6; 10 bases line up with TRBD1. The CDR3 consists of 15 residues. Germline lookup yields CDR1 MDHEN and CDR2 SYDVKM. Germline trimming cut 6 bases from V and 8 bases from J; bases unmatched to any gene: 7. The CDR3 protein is CASSLSGTGDSPLHF. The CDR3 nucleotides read TGTGCCAGCAGCCTCTCCGGGACAGGGGATTCACCCCTCCACTTT.

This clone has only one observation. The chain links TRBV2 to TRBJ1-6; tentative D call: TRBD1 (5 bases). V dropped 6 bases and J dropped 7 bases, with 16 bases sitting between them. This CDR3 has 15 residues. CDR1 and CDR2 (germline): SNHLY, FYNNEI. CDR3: CASRDMNNVNSPLHF. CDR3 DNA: TGTGCCAGCAGGGACATGAATAACGTCAATTCACCCCTCCACTTT.

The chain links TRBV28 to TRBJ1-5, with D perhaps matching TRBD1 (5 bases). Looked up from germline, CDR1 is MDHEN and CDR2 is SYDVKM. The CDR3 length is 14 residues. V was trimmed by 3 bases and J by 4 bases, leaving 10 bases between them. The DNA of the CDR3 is TGTGCCAGCAGTTTGAGACAGACAAATCAGCCCCAGCATTTT. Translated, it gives CASSLRQTNQPQHF.

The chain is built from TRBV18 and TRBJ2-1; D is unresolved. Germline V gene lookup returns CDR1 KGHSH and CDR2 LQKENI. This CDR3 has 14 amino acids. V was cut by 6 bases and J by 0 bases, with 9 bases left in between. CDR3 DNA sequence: TGTGCCAGCTCCCGCACGAGCTCCTACAATGAGCAGTTCTTC. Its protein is CASSRTSSYNEQFF.

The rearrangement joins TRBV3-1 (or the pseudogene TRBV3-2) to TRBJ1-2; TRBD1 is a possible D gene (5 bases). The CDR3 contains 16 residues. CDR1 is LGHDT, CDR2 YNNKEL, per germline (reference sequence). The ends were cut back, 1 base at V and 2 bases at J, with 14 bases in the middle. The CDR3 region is CASSQVREGLNYGYTF. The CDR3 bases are TGTGCCAGCAGCCAAGTACGGGAGGGGTTAAACTATGGCTACACCTTC.

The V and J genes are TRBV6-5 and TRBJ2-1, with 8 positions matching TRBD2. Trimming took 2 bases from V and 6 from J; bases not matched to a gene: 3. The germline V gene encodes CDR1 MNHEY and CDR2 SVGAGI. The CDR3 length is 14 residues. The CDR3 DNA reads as TGTGCCAGCAGTTACGATGGGACTAGCAATGAGCAGTTCTTC. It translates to CASSYDGTSNEQFF.

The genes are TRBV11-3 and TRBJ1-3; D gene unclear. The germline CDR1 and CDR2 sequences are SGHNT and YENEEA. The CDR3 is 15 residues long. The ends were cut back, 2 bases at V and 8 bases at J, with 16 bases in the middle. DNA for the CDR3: TGTGCCAGCAGCTTAATCGCGTCCTCAGCGGACACCATATATTTT. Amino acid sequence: CASSLIASSADTIYF.

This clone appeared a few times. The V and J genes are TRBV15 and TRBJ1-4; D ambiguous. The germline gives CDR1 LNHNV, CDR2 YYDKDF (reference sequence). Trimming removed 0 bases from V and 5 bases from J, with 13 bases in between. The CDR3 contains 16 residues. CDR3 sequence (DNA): TGTGCCACCAGCAGAGAACCCGGCCGACTAAATGAAAAACTGTTTTTT. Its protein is CATSREPGRLNEKLFF.

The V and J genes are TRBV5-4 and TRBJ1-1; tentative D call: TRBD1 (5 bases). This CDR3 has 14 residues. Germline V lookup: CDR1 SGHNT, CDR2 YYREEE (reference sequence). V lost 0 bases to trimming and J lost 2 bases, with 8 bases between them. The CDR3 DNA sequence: TGTGCCAGCAGCTTGGAGACAGTTAACACTGAAGCTTTCTTT. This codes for CASSLETVNTEAFF.

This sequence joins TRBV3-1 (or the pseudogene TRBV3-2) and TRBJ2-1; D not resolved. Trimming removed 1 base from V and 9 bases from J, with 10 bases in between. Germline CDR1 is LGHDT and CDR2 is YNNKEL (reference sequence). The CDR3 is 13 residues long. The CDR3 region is CASSQVPRTEQFF. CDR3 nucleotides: TGTGCCAGCAGCCAAGTACCTAGAACTGAGCAGTTCTTC.

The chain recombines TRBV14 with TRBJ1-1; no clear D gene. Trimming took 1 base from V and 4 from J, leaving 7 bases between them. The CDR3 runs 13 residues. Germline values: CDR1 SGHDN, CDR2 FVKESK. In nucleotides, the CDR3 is TGTGCCAGCAGCCAAGTTTTGAGCACTGAAGCTTTCTTT. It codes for CASSQVLSTEAFF.

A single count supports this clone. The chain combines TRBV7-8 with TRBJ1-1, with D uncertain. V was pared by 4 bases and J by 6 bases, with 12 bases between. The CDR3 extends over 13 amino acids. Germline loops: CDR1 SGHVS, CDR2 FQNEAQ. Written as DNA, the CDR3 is TGTGCCAGCAGCTCTTGGACTGCCGCTGAAGCTTTCTTT. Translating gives CASSSWTAAEAFF.